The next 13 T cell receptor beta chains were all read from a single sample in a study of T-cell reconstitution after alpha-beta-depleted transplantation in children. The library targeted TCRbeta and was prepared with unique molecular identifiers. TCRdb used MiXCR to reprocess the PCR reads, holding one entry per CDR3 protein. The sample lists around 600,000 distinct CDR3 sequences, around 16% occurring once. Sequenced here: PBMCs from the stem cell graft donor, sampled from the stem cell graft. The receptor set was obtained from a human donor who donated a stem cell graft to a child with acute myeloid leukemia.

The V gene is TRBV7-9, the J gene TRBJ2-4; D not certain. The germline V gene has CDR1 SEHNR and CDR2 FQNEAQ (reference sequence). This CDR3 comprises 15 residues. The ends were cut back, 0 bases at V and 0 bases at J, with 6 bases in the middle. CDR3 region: CASSLAGSAKNIQYF. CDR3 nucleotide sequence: TGTGCCAGCAGCTTAGCGGGCTCAGCCAAAAACATTCAGTACTTC.

CDR3 amino acids: CASSLMGQGAGTEAFF. For the CDR3, the DNA is TGTGCCAGCAGCTTAATGGGACAGGGGGCTGGAACTGAAGCTTTCTTT. The chain links TRBV7-2 to TRBJ1-1; 12 positions match TRBD1. The CDR3 extends over 16 amino acids. Germline V gives CDR1 SGHTA, CDR2 FQGNSA. V lost 2 bases, J lost 5 bases, and 6 bases stayed unmatched.

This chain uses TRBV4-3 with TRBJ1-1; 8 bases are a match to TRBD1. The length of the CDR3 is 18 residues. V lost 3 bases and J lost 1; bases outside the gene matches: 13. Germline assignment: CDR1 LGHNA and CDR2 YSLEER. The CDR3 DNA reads TGCGCCAGCAGCCACTGGACAGGGTCGGGAACCAAGAACACTGAAGCTTTCTTT. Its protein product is CASSHWTGSGTKNTEAFF.

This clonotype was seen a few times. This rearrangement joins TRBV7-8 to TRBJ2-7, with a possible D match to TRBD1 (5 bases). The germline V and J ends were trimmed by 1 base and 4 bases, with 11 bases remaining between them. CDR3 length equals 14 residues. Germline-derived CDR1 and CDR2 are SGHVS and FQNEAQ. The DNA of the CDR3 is TGTGCCAGCAGCTTAGGATCCCAGGGATACGAGCAGTACTTC. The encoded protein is CASSLGSQGYEQYF. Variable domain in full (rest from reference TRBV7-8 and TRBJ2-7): GAGVSQSPRYKVAKRGQDVALRCDPISGHVSLFWYQQALGQGPEFLTYFQNEAQLDKSGLPSDRFFAERPEGSVSTLKIQRTQQEDSAVYLCASSLGSQGYEQYFGPGTRLTVT.

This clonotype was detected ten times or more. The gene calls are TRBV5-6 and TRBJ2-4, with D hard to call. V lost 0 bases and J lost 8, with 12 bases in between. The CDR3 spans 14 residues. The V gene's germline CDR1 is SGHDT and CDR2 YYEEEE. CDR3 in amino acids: CASSLEATEDIQYF. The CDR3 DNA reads TGTGCCAGCAGCTTGGAAGCCACGGAAGACATTCAGTACTTC.

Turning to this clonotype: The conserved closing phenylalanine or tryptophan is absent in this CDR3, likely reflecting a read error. In nucleotides, the CDR3 is TGTGCCAGCAGCTTCGAGGAGCGGGGCACAGATACGCAGTATTCT. Translating gives CASSFEERGTDTQYS. The chain recombines TRBV5-5 with TRBJ2-3; D may be TRBD2 (6 bases). V was cut by 2 bases and J by 1 base, with 11 bases left in between. CDR1 is SGHKS, CDR2 YYEKEE, per germline (reference sequence). The CDR3 spans 15 residues.

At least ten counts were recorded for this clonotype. The CDR3 nucleotides are TGTGCCATCAGTGGCGGGACAGTGGGCTATGAGCAGTTCTTC. This gives the protein CAISGGTVGYEQFF. J is TRBJ2-1 and V is TRBV10-3, with D possibly matching TRBD1 (7 bases). Germline V gives CDR1 ENHRY, CDR2 SYGVKD. The CDR3 loop spans 14 amino acids. Trimming removed 4 bases from V and 8 bases from J, with 15 bases in between.

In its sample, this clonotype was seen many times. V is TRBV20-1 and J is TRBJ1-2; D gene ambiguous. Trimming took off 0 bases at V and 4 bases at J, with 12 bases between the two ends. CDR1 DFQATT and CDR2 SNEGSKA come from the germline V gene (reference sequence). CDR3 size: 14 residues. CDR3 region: CSARDRLWGYGYTF. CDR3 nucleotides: TGCAGTGCTAGAGATCGTTTATGGGGCTATGGCTACACCTTC.

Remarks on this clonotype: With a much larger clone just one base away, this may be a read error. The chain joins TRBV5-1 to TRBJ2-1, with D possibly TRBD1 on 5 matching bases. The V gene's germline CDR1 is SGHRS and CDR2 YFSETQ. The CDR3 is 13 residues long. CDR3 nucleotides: TGCGCCAGCAGCTTTACAGTGGACAATGAGCAGCTCTTC. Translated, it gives CASSFTVDNEQLF.

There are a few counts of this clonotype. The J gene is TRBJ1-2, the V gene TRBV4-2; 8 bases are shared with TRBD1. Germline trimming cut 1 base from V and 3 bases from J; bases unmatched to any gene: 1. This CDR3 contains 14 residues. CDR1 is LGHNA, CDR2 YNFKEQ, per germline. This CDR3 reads CASSQVDRDYGYTF. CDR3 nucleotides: TGTGCCAGCAGCCAAGTGGACAGGGACTATGGCTACACCTTC.

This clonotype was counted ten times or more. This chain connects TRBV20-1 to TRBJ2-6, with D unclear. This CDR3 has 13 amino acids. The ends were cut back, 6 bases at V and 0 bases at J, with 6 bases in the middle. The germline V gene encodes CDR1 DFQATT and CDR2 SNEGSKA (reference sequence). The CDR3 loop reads CSASGSGANVLTF. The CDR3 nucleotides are TGCAGTGCCTCTGGCTCTGGGGCCAACGTCCTGACTTTC.

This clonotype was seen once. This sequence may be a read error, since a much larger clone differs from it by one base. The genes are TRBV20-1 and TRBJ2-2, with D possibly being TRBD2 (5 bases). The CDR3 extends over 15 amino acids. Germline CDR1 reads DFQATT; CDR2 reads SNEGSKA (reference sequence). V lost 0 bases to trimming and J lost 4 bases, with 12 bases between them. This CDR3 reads CSARDRQRTTGELFF. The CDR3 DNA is TGCAGTGCTAGAGATCGGCAGCGGACCACCGGGGAGCTGTTTTTT.

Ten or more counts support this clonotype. The CDR3 loop reads CASSYQGNTEAFF. The CDR3 nucleotides read TGCGCCAGCAGCTATCAGGGTAACACTGAAGCTTTCTTT. J is TRBJ1-1 and V is TRBV5-1; D might be TRBD1 (5 bases). Deletions cut 3 bases from V and 2 bases from J, with 8 bases between. Per germline, CDR1 SGHRS and CDR2 YFSETQ. This CDR3 is 13 amino acids long.